What follows are 14 T cell receptor beta chains derived from one specimen sequenced in a study of T-cell reconstitution after alpha-beta-depleted transplantation in children. The TCRbeta library was prepared with unique molecular identifiers. MiXCR was run by TCRdb on the PCR reads, yielding one entry per CDR3 protein. The repertoire holds some 830,000 distinct CDR3 sequences, about 15% seen once, with 5% in the top ten. Source: PBMCs, mostly from graft donor cells, taken 360 days after TCRalphabeta/CD19-depleted stem cell transplant. The receptors stem from a male patient younger than 18 who had a stem cell transplant for acute lymphoblastic leukemia, so the T cells may come from the graft donor.

In this sample, this clonotype turned up many times. The chain carries TRBV6-1 and TRBJ2-4; TRBD1 aligns across 7 bases. V lost 5 bases to trimming and J lost 4 bases; unmatched junction nucleotides: 11. The CDR3 spans 16 residues. Germline V gene data show CDR1 as MNHNS and CDR2 as SASEGT. The chain's CDR3 is CASSQWTGGEKNIQYF. CDR3 nucleotide sequence: TGTGCCAGCAGTCAATGGACAGGAGGAGAGAAAAACATTCAGTACTTC.

This clonotype was recorded at least ten times. The rearrangement uses TRBV10-2 and TRBJ2-7, with 9 bases that match TRBD1. The length of the CDR3 is 12 residues. V shed 11 bases, J shed 6 bases, and the junction held 8 bases outside the gene matches. CDR1 and CDR2 from the germline V gene are WSHSY and SAAADI. Here the CDR3 reads CAGQGRTGEQYF. CDR3 coding DNA: TGCGCCGGACAGGGGAGGACGGGCGAGCAGTACTTC.

The J gene is TRBJ1-1, the V gene TRBV7-3, with 7 bases fitting TRBD1. Trimming removed 3 bases from V and 0 bases from J; junction bases left unmatched: 13. This CDR3 is built from 18 residues. Germline loops: CDR1 SGHTA, CDR2 FQGTGA. The CDR3 loop reads CASSFWAGGGSMNTEAFF. The CDR3 DNA reads as TGTGCCAGCAGCTTCTGGGCAGGGGGTGGCTCGATGAACACTGAAGCTTTCTTT. Full variable domain (outside the CDR3, taken from reference TRBV7-3 and TRBJ1-1): GAGVSQTPSNKVTEKGKYVELRCDPISGHTALYWYRQSLGQGPEFLIYFQGTGAADDSGLPNDRFFAVRPEGSVSTLKIQRTERGDSAVYLCASSFWAGGGSMNTEAFFGQGTRLTVV.

The chain couples TRBV2 to TRBJ1-6; 7 nucleotides align to TRBD1. The CDR3 has 13 residues. Germline CDR1 reads SNHLY; CDR2 reads FYNNEI. The V and J ends lost 8 bases and 11 bases, in that order; junction bases with no gene match: 9. This chain's CDR3 is CASGLRQGTPLHF. The DNA for the CDR3 is TGTGCCAGCGGGTTGAGACAGGGAACACCCCTCCACTTT.

The chain has TRBV29-1 and TRBJ2-1, with a weak D call TRBD1 (7 bases). CDR1 is SQVTM, CDR2 ANQGSEA, per germline. CDR3 size: 16 residues. Deletions cut 0 bases from V and 3 bases from J, with 15 bases between. CDR3 sequence reads: CSVEDVGRGDYNEQFF. As DNA, the CDR3 is TGCAGCGTTGAAGATGTCGGCAGGGGGGACTACAATGAGCAGTTCTTC.

V usage is TRBV10-3 and J usage is TRBJ2-7, with 10 nucleotides matching TRBD1. Trimming at V came to 6 bases and at J to 7 bases, leaving 6 bases not matched to a gene. Germline-derived CDR1 and CDR2 are ENHRY and SYGVKD. This CDR3 has 13 amino acids. The CDR3 is CAIRGQGSGEQYF. The CDR3 bases are TGTGCCATCAGGGGACAGGGGTCGGGAGAGCAGTACTTC.

The chain carries TRBV5-1 and TRBJ2-1, with D perhaps TRBD1 or TRBD2 (5 bases each). The V end was cut by 7 bases, the J end by 0 bases, with 14 bases between. This CDR3 is built from 15 residues. In germline, CDR1 is SGHRS, CDR2 YFSETQ. The CDR3 sequence: CASFPWDHSYNEQFF. CDR3 coding DNA: TGCGCCAGCTTCCCCTGGGACCACTCCTACAATGAGCAGTTCTTC.

This clonotype was observed at least ten times. The chain has TRBV4-1 and TRBJ2-7; 8 positions match TRBD1. Per germline, CDR1 MGHRA and CDR2 YSYEKL. The CDR3 loop spans 13 amino acids. The trim removed 5 bases at V and 3 bases at J, leaving 3 bases unmatched. The CDR3 here is CASSGQGRYEQYF. CDR3 DNA sequence: TGCGCCAGCAGCGGACAGGGACGCTACGAGCAGTACTTC.

This clonotype was detected a few times. The rearrangement links TRBV12-3 or TRBV12-4 to TRBJ2-7, with D perhaps matching TRBD2 (5 bases). CDR3 length: 16 amino acids. Deletions cut 4 bases from V and 3 bases from J, with 19 bases between. This CDR3 is CASSSGLTDGLYEQYF. Written as DNA, the CDR3 is TGTGCCAGCAGTTCTGGACTCACCGACGGACTCTACGAGCAGTACTTC.

The chain carries TRBV5-6 and TRBJ2-3; 14 bases fit TRBD2. V lost 1 base, J lost 4 bases, and 5 bases stayed unmatched. Germline values: CDR1 SGHDT, CDR2 YYEEEE. The CDR3 is 17 residues long. The CDR3 protein is CASSLWGGLAGADTQYF. The DNA of the CDR3 is TGTGCCAGCAGCTTGTGGGGGGGACTAGCGGGAGCAGATACGCAGTATTTT.

This chain uses TRBV10-2 with TRBJ2-3; unclear D gene. This CDR3 spans 11 amino acids. V lost 8 bases and J lost 7, with 10 bases in between. CDR1 WSHSY and CDR2 SAAADI come from the germline V gene. CDR3 DNA sequence: TGCGCCAGCGAGCAGACAAATACGCAGTATTTT. This sequence encodes CASEQTNTQYF.

The CDR3 region has the DNA TGTGCCAGCAGTTCCCACACTAGTGTAGGGAATGAGCAGTTCTTC. Translation: CASSSHTSVGNEQFF. The rearrangement uses TRBV11-2 and TRBJ2-1; possibly TRBD2 for D (5 bases). This CDR3 is 15 amino acids long. In germline, CDR1 is SGHAT, CDR2 FQNNGV. The V and J ends lost 6 bases and 7 bases respectively, with 19 bases between them.

This clonotype showed up many times. V gene TRBV2 combines with J gene TRBJ1-5; D uncertain. The CDR3 length is 15 residues. Trimming pared 7 bases from V and 1 base from J, leaving 14 bases between. Germline CDR1 reads SNHLY; CDR2 reads FYNNEI. This CDR3 reads CASKTGSSSNQPQHF. CDR3 nucleotide sequence: TGTGCCAGCAAGACGGGGAGCTCAAGCAATCAGCCCCAGCATTTT.

This clonotype has more than one count but fewer than ten. The chain has TRBV29-1 and TRBJ2-3; D may be TRBD1 (5 bases). This CDR3 has 11 residues. Between the trimmed V and J ends, which lost 5 bases and 4 bases, there was a span of 7 bases. Germline-derived CDR1 and CDR2 are SQVTM and ANQGSEA. The CDR3 bases are TGCAGCGTTAGACAGCCAGATACGCAGTATTTT. Translation: CSVRQPDTQYF.